This TCR beta chain was sequenced during a study of post-analysis software for immune sequencing data. Unique-molecular-identifier-tagged TCR beta cDNA libraries were used. TCRdb reprocessed the PCR reads via MiXCR and lists one record per CDR3 protein. Of around 400,000 distinct CDR3 sequences in the sample, less than 40% were seen once. V dropped 5 bases and J dropped 6; count of bases not matched to a gene: 7. The CDR3 totals 14 residues. Findings and limits, study-wide: There were four or five TRBV segments more frequent in patients than controls, and TRBV5-6, TRBV5-1 and TRBV20-1 were among them. Controls showed significantly higher normalized Chao1 diversity than did multiple sclerosis patients. F measure grouped same-batch samples tightly together.

A note on this clonotype: Antigen: not known.

The sample was blood. The clonotype originates from a girl aged 5-17 years with multiple sclerosis. The chain links TRBV12-3 or TRBV12-4 to TRBJ1-5; 7 positions agree with TRBD1. The CDR3 DNA sequence: TGTGCCAGCAGTGCCAGGGGGTTGGCTCAGCCCCAGCATTTT. It is translated as CASSARGLAQPQHF.